This entry is about one T cell receptor (beta chain). The antigen is unknown. CDR1 and CDR2 (germline): SGHRS, YFSETQ. The CDR3 is 13 residues long. Trimming cost V 2 bases and J 0 bases, with 3 bases left between them. Libraries were prepared by immunoSEQ multiplex PCR; TCRdb keeps only in-frame clonotypes and omits some of them. This table holds roughly 200,000 clones, around nine tenths found once. The data belong to a study of T cell responses to AZD1222 COVID-19 vaccine. Study-level points and caveats: Spike-specific TCR breadth rose after two AZD1222 doses, and depth rose as well. A mostly white British donor set with more females was recruited, and clonal diversity was possibly underestimated. The number of AZD1222 recipients seropositive at baseline was only five to seven.

Here the sequenced sample was peripheral blood, taken on day 0 of AZD1222 vaccination. This clonotype was obtained from an adult in good health. This chain joins TRBV5-1 and TRBJ2-1; D call uncertain. In DNA form, the CDR3 reads TGCGCCAGCAGCTTACCCTCCTACAATGAGCAGTTCTTC. Translated: CASSLPSYNEQFF. Combining the CDR3 with reference TRBV5-1 and TRBJ2-1 gives the whole variable domain KAGVTQTPRYLIKTRGQQVTLSCSPISGHRSVSWYQQTPGQGLQFLFEYFSETQRNKGNFPGRFSGRQFSNSRSEMNVSTLELGDSALYLCASSLPSYNEQFFGPGTRLTVL.